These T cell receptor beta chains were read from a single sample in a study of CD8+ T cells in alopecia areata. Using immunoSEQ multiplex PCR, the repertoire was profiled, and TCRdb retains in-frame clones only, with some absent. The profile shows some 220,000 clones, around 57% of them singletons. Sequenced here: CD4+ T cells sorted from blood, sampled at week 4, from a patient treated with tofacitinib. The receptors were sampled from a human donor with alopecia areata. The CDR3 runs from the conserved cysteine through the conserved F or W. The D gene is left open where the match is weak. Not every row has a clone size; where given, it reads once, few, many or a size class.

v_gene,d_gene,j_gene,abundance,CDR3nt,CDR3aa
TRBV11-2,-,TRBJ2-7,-,TGTGCCAGCAGCCCCCTGCACGAGCAGTACTTC,CASSPLHEQYF
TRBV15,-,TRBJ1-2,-,TGTGCCACCAGCAGAGATCGGGTCCGGTATGGCTACACCTTC,CATSRDRVRYGYTF
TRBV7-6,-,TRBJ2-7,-,TGTGCCAGCACCAAAGAGGCAGTGGGGGCCGGGGAGCAGTACTTC,CASTKEAVGAGEQYF
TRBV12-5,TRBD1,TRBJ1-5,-,TGTGCTAGTGGGGTCACAGGGGCTTCCAATCAGCCCCAGCATTTT,CASGVTGASNQPQHF
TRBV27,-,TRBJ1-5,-,TGTGCCAGCAGTTTTAAGAATCAGCCCCAGCATTTT,CASSFKNQPQHF
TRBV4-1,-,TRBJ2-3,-,TGCGCCAGCAGCCAAGTTCCGGACTACCTCACAGATACGCAGTATTTT,CASSQVPDYLTDTQYF
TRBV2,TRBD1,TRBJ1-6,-,TGTGCCAGCAGTCACTCCCCCCCGGACAGGGTCGCTTCACCCCTCCACTTT,CASSHSPPDRVASPLHF
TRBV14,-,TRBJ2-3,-,TGTGCCAGCAGCCAAGGATTATCACCGTCCGATACGCAGTATTTT,CASSQGLSPSDTQYF
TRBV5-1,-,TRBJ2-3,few,TGCGCCAGCAGCTTGGTTGGGGGAAGCACAGATACGCAGTATTTT,CASSLVGGSTDTQYF
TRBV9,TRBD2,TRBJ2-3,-,TGTGCCAGCAGCCACCCCGCGCGGGGGGGGTTGGATACGCAGTATTTT,CASSHPARGGLDTQYF
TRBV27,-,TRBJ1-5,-,TGTGCCAGCAGTTCAGAAGGAATTAATCAGCCCCAGCATTTT,CASSSEGINQPQHF
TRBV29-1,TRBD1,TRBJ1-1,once,TGCAGCGCCGCAGGGGGCGTCACTGAAGCTTTCTTT,CSAAGGVTEAFF
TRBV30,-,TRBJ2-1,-,TGTGCCTGGAGCTTACGGCGGACAGTCGCCTACAATGAGCAGTTCTTC,CAWSLRRTVAYNEQFF
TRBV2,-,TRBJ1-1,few,TGTGCCAGCACTGGGCGAAGGGACACTGAAGCTTTCTTT,CASTGRRDTEAFF
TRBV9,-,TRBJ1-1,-,TGTGCCAGCAGCGTAGCGATGAGGGGTTACACTGAAGCTTTCTTT,CASSVAMRGYTEAFF
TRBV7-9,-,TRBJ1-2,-,TGTGCCAGCAGCTTAGTCACCGGGACATCGCCCTATGGCTACACCTTC,CASSLVTGTSPYGYTF